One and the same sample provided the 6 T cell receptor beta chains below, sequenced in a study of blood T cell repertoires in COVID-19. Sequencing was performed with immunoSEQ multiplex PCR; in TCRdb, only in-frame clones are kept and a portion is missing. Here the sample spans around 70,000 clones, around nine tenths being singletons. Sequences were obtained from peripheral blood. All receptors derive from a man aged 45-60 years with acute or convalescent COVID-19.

In DNA, the CDR3 is TGCAGTGCTGGGCGAGGGCATGGCTACACCTTC. This sequence encodes CSAGRGHGYTF. The chain is built from TRBV20-1 and TRBJ1-2; the D is unclear. This CDR3 is 11 amino acids long. The germline V and J ends were trimmed by 5 bases and 6 bases, with 10 bases remaining between them. Germline CDR1 reads DFQATT; CDR2 reads SNEGSKA (reference sequence).

CDR3 amino acids: CASSPLTGGGTEAFF. CDR3 nucleotide sequence: TGTGCCAGTAGTCCTTTGACAGGGGGCGGCACTGAAGCTTTCTTT. The V call is TRBV19, the J call TRBJ1-1, with 10 positions matching TRBD1. The germline V gene has CDR1 LNHDA and CDR2 SQIVND (reference sequence). V dropped 5 bases and J dropped 4; count of bases not matched to a gene: 7. This CDR3 spans 15 amino acids.

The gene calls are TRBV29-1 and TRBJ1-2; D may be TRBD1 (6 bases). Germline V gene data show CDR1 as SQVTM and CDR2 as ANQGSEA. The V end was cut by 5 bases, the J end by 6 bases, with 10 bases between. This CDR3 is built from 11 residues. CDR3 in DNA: TGCAGCGTTTTGAACAGGGATGGCTACACCTTC. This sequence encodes CSVLNRDGYTF.

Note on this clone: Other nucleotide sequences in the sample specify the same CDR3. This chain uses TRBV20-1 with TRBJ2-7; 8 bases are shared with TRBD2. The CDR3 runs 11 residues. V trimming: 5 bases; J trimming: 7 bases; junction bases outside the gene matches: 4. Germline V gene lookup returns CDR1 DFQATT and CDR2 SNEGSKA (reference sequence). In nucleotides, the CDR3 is TGCAGTGCTTCTAGCGGGTTTGAGCAGTACGTC. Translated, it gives CSASSGFEQYV.

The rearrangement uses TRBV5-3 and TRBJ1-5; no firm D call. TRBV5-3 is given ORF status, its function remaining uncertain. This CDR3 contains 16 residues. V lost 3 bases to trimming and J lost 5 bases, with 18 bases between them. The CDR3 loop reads CARSWVTGDLDQPQHF. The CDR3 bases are TGTGCCAGAAGCTGGGTAACGGGAGACCTAGATCAGCCCCAGCATTTT.

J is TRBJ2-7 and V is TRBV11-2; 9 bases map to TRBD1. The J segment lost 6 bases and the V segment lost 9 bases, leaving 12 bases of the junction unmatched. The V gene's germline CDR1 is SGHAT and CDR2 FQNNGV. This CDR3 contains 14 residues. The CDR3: CASKHWTGEGEQYV. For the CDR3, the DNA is TGTGCCAGTAAACACTGGACAGGGGAGGGCGAGCAGTACGTC.